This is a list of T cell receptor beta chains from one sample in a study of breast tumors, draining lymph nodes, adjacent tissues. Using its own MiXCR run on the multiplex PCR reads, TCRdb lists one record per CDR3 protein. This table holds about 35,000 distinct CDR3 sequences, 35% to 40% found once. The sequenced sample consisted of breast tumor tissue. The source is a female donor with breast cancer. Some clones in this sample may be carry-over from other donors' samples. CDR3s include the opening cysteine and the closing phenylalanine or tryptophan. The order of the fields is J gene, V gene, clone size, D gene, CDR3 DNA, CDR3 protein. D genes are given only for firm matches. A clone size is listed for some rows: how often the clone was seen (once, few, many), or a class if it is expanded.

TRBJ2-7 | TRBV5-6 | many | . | TGTGCCAGCAGCTTGGAAGGAGGGATGTACGAGCAGTACTTC | CASSLEGGMYEQYF
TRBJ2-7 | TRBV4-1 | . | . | TGCGCCAGCAGCCAGACTGATCTAGGGACGGGGACCTACGAGCGGTACTTC | CASSQTDLGTGTYERYF
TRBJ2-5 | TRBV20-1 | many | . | TGCAGTGCTCGGACTCCTCAAGAGACCCAGTACTTC | CSARTPQETQYF
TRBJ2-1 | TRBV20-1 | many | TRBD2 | TGCAGTGCTAGAGATAGAAGCGGGAGGGTTCTGTACAATGAGCAGTTCTTC | CSARDRSGRVLYNEQFF
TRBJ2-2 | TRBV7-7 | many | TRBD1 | TGTGCCAGCAGCCCAAGCCGAGGACAGGGGAGGACCGGGGAGCTGTTTTTT | CASSPSRGQGRTGELFF
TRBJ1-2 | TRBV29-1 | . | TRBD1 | TGCAGCGTGTCGGGACAGGCGACCTCTGGCTACACCTTC | CSVSGQATSGYTF
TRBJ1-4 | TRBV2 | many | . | TGTGCCAGCAGTGGGGAGGGGGGCGCAGGAAAACTGTTTTTT | CASSGEGGAGKLFF
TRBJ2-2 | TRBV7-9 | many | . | TGTGCCAGCACTAGGCAGGGCCACACCGGGGAGCTGTTTTTT | CASTRQGHTGELFF
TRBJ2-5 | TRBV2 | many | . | TGTGCCAGCAGTGGACCGACTAGACATCAAGAGACCCAGTACTTC | CASSGPTRHQETQYF
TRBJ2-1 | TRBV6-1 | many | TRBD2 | TGTGCCAGCGACCGGGGGGGAGGTGGGGGCAATGAGCAGTTCTTC | CASDRGGGGGNEQFF
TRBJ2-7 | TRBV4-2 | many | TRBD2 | TGTGCCAGCAGCCAGGGGTCCGGACTAGCGGGGAGAAAGGGCGAGCAGTACTTC | CASSQGSGLAGRKGEQYF
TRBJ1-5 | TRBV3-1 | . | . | TGTGCCAGCAGCCAAGGGACAGCGAATCAGCCCCAGCATTTT | CASSQGTANQPQHF
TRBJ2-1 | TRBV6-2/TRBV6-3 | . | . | TGTGCCAGCAGTCCTCTATACAATGAGCAGTTCTTC | CASSPLYNEQFF
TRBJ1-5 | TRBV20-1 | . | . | TGCAGTGCGTTGGACGGACGCAATCAGCCCCAGCATTTT | CSALDGRNQPQHF
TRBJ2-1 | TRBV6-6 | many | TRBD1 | TGTGCCAGCAGTCTCCCGGGACAGGGATACAATGAGCAGTTCTTC | CASSLPGQGYNEQFF
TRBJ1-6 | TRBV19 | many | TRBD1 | TGTGCCAGTAGTGCATCGACCCTTCGGACAGGGGATAATTCACCCCTCCACTTT | CASSASTLRTGDNSPLHF
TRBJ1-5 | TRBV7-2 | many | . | TGTGCCAGCAGCCCACAAATGGGGGGCGGACAGCCCCAGCATTTT | CASSPQMGGGQPQHF
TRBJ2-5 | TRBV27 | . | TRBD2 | TGTGCCAGCAGTTTATCGATAGCGGGAGTTCCAGAGACCCAGTACTTC | CASSLSIAGVPETQYF
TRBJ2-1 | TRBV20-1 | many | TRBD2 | TGCAGTGCTGAAGGGACTAGCGGGTCCTACAATGAGCAGTTCTTC | CSAEGTSGSYNEQFF
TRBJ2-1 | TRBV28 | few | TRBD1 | TGTGCCAGCAGCGGACAGGGGTATGCCAATGAGCAGTTCTTC | CASSGQGYANEQFF
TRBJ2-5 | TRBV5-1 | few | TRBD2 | TGCGCCAGCGGCTTGGGACTAGCGGGAGGGCTTGAGACCCAGTACTTC | CASGLGLAGGLETQYF
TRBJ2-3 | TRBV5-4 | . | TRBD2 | TGTGCCGGGACTAGCGGGAGAAGCACAGGTACGCAGTATTTT | CAGTSGRSTGTQYF